This T cell receptor beta chain is drawn from a study of T-cell memory formation after mild COVID-19. At the level of the study: Each donor largely had its own TCR clusters. Study-level points and caveats: Pre-infection memory held some responding clones, suggesting pre-existing cross-reactive T cells responded. Researchers report contracting CD4+ clones mostly in CM and EM, with CD8+ clones in EMRA.

A single record per CDR3 protein comes from TCRdb applying MiXCR to the 5' RACE reads. The sample yields about 470,000 distinct CDR3 sequences, about 23% seen once. Comment on this clonotype: Its matching antigen is unknown. Sequence at one end of the junction differs from germline and may be a read error.

Sample: PBMCs or a T cell subset sorted from them (not recorded which). The TCR sequence derives from an adult woman who had mild COVID-19 (a few samples of this study predate the infection). Cell type and time point are not known.

The CDR3 sequence: CASSVGLAGGYDEQFF. Written as DNA, the CDR3 is TGTGCCAGCAGCGTAGGACTAGCGGGAGGCTACGATGAGCAGTTCTTC. V is TRBV9 and J is TRBJ2-1; 13 positions match TRBD2. The germline V gene encodes CDR1 SGDLS and CDR2 YYNGEE. The CDR3 sequence is 16 residues long.